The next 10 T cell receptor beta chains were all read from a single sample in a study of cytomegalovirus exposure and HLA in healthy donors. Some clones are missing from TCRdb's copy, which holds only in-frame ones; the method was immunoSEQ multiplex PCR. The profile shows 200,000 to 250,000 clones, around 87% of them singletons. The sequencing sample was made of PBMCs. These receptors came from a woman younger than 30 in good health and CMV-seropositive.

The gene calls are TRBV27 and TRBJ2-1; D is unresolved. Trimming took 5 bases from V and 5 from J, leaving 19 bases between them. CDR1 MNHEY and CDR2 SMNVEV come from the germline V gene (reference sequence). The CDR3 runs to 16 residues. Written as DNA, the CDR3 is TGTGCCAGCAGTCGCTCTCTGCCCGCGGAAAACAATGAGCAGTTCTTC. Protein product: CASSRSLPAENNEQFF.

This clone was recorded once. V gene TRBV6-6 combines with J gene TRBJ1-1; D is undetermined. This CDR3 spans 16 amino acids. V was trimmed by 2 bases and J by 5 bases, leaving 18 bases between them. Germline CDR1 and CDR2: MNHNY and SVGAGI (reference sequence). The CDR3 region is CASSYAPAALGTEAFF. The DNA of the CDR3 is TGTGCCAGCAGTTACGCCCCCGCGGCGCTCGGAACTGAAGCTTTCTTT.

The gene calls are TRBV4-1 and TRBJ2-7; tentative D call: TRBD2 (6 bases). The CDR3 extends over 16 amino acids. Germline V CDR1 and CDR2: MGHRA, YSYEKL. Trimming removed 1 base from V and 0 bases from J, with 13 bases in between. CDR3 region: CASSQVVGGSSYEQYF. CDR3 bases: TGCGCCAGCAGCCAAGTAGTCGGAGGGAGCTCCTACGAGCAGTACTTC.

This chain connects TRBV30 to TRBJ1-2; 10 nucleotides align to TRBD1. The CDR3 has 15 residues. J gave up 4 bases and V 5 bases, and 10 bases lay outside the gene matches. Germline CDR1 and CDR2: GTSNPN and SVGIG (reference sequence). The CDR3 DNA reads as TGTGCCTGGGCGGACAGGGGGAAAGGGATCTATGGCTACACCTTC. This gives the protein CAWADRGKGIYGYTF.

For the CDR3, the DNA is TGTGCCAGCAGCATTTCGGCAGAGGTTAATGAAAAACTGTTTTTT. Translated: CASSISAEVNEKLFF. The chain employs TRBV9 and TRBJ1-4; D unresolved. V lost 4 bases and J 4 bases, leaving 14 bases between the germline ends. Germline loops: CDR1 SGDLS, CDR2 YYNGEE. The CDR3 is 15 amino acids.

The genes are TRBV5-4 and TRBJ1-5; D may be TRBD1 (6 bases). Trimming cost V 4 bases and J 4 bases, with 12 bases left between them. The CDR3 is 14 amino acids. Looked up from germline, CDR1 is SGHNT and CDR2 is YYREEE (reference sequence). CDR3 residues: CASSLQGWNQPQHF. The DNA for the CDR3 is TGTGCCAGCAGCCTACAGGGCTGGAATCAGCCCCAGCATTTT.

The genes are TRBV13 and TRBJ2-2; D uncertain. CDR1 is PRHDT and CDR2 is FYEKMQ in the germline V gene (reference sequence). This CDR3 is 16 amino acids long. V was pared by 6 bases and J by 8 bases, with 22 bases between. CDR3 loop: CASSQRSTTPAGELFF. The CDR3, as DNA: TGTGCCAGCAGTCAGCGTAGCACTACTCCTGCTGGGGAGCTGTTTTTT.

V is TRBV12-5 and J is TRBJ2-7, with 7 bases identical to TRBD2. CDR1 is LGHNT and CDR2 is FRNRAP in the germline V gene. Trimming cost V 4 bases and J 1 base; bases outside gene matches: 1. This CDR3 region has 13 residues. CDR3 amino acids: CASGSGRSYEQYF. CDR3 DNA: TGTGCTAGTGGTTCCGGGAGGTCCTACGAGCAGTACTTC.

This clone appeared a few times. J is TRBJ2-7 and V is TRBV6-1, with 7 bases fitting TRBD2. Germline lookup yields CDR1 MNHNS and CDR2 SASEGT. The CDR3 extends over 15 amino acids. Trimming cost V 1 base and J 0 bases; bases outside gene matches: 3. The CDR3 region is CASSEEASGSYEQYF. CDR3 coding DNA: TGTGCCAGCAGTGAAGAGGCTAGCGGCTCCTACGAGCAGTACTTC.

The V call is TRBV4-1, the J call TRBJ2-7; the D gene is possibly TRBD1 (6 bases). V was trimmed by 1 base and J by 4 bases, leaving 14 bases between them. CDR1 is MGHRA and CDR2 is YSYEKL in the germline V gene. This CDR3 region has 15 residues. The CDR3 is CASSQGTGSFYEQYF. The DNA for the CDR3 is TGCGCCAGCAGCCAAGGAACAGGGTCCTTTTACGAGCAGTACTTC.